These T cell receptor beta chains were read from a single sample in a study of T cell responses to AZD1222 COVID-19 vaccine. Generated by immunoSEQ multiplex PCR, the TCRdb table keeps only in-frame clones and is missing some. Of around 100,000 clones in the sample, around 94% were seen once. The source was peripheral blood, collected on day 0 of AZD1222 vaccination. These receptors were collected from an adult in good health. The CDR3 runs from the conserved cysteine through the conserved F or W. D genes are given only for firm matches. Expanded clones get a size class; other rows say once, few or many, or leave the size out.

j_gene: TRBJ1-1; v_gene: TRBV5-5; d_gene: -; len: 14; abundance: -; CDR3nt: TGTGCCAGCAGCTTTCGGGCCTCGAACACTGAAGCTTTCTTT; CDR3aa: CASSFRASNTEAFF
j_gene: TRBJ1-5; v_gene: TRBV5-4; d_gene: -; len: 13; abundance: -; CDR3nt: TGTGCCAGCAGCTTGGATGCAGGGTTGACCCAGCATTTT; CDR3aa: CASSLDAGLTQHF
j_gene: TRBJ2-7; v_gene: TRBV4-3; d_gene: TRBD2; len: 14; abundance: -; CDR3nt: TGCGCCAGCAGCCTGGGAGGGGTCGACTACGAGCAGTACTTC; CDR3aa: CASSLGGVDYEQYF
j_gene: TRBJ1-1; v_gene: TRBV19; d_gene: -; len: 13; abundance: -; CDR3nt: TGTGCCAGTTCCTCAGGCCAGTCCATTTGGGCTTTCTTT; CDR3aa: CASSSGQSIWAFF
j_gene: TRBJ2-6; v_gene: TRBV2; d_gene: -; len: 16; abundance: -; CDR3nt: TGTGCCAGCAGTTCCGGTGGGGGCTCTGGGGCCAACGTCCTGACTTTC; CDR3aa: CASSSGGGSGANVLTF
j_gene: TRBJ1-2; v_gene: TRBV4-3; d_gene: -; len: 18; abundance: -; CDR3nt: TGCGCCAGCAGCCAAGATCTTTCCGGACCGACCGGCTTAGACGGCTACACCTTC; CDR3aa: CASSQDLSGPTGLDGYTF
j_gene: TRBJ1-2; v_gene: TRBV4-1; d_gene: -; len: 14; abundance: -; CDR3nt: TGCGCCAGCAGGTCAGGATTGGCTTTCTATGGCTACACCTTC; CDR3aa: CASRSGLAFYGYTF
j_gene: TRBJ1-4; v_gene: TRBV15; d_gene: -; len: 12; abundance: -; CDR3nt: TGTGCCACCAGCAGAGCAAGTGAAAAACTGTTTTTT; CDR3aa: CATSRASEKLFF
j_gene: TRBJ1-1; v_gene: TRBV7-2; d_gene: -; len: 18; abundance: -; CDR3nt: TGTGCCAGCAGCTTAAAGCCGCAGTTGAGGGATCGGGACACTGAAGCTTTCTTT; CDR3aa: CASSLKPQLRDRDTEAFF
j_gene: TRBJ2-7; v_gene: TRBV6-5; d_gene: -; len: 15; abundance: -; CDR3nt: TGTGCCAGCAGTTCAGGGAGAAATTTTAGGTACGAGCAGTACTTC; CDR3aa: CASSSGRNFRYEQYF
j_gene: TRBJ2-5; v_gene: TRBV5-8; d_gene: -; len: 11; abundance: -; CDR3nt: TGTGCCAGCCCCAGACAAGAGACCCAGTACTTC; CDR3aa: CASPRQETQYF
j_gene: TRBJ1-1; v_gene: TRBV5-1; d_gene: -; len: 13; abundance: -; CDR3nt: TGCGCCAGCAGCCAGACGGGAAACACTGAAGCTTTCTTT; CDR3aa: CASSQTGNTEAFF
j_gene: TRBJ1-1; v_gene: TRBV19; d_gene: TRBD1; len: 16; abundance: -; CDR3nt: TGTGCCAGTAGTGTAACCGGGACAGGTGGGAACACTGAAGCTTTCTTT; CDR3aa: CASSVTGTGGNTEAFF
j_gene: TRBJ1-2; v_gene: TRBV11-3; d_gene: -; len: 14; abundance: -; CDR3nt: TGTGCCAGCAGCCTTACAGTTGGAGTTTCGGGCTACACCTTC; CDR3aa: CASSLTVGVSGYTF
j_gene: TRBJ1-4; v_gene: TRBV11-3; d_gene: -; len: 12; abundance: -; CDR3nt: TGTGCCAGCAGCTTCTCTGATGAAAAACTGTTTTTT; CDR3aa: CASSFSDEKLFF
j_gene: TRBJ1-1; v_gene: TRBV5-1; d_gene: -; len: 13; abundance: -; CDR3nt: TGCGCCAGCAGTCTCTCCAGGAACACTGAAGCTTTCTTT; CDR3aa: CASSLSRNTEAFF
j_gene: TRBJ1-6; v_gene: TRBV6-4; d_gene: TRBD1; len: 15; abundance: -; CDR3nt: TGTGCCAGCAGTCCCCAGGGGGAAGGGAATTCACCCCTCCACTTT; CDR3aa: CASSPQGEGNSPLHF
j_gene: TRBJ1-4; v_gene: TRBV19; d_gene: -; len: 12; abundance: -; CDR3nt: TGTGCCAGTAGTATAGGGGGGCGGAAACTGTTTTTT; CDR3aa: CASSIGGRKLFF
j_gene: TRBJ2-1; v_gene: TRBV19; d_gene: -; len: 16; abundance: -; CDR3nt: TGTGCCAGTAGTTGGGTGGGGGACAACTCCTACAATGAGCAGTTCTTC; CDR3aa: CASSWVGDNSYNEQFF
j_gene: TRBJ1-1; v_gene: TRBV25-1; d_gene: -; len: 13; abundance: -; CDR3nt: TGTGCCAGCAGGGGGACCCGGAACACTGAAGCTTTCTTT; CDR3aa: CASRGTRNTEAFF
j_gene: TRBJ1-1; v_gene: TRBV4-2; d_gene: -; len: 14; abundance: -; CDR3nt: TGTGCCAGCAGCCAAGCTGACAAGGTTGCTGAAGCTTTCTTT; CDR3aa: CASSQADKVAEAFF
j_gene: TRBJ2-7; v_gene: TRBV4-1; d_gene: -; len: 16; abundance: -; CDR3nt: TGCGCCAGCAGCCAAGAAACGGGCGGAAGTTACTACGAGCAGTACTTC; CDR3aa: CASSQETGGSYYEQYF
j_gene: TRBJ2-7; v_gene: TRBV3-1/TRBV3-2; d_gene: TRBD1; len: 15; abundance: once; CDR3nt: TGTGCCAGCAGCCAAGGACAGGGGGCCGCCTACGAGCAGTACTTC; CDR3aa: CASSQGQGAAYEQYF
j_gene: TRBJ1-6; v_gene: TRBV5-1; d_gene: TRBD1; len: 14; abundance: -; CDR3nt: TGCGCCAGCAGCGGATGGACAGGGGACTCACCCCTCCACTTT; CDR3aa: CASSGWTGDSPLHF
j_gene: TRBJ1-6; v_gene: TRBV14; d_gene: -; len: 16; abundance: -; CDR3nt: TGTGCCAGCAGCCAAGTCCAGGGGCTTCGAATGGCGCCCCTCCACTTT; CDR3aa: CASSQVQGLRMAPLHF
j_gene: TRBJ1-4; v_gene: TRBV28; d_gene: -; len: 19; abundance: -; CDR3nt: TGTGCCAGCAGTTTATTGTCGGGACAAGTGGGATCAACTAATGAAAAACTGTTTTTT; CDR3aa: CASSLLSGQVGSTNEKLFF
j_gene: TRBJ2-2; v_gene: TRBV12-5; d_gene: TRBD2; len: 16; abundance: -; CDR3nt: TGTGCTAGTGCCCCCATCCTAGCGGGAGACACCGGGGAGCTGTTTTTT; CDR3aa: CASAPILAGDTGELFF
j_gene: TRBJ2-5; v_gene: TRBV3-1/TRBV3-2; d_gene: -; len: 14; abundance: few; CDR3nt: TGTGCCAGCAGCCAAGGAAGGGGGAAAGAGACCCAGTACTTC; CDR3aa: CASSQGRGKETQYF
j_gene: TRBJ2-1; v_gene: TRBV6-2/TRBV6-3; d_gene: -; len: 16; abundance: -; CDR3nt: TGTGCCAGCAGTTACATCTCCGGGACGACAAACAATGAGCAGTTCTTC; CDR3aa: CASSYISGTTNNEQFF
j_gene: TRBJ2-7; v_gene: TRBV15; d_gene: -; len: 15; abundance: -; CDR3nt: TGTGCCACCAGCAGAGTTGGGGACGGGCCCTACGAGCAGTACTTC; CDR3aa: CATSRVGDGPYEQYF
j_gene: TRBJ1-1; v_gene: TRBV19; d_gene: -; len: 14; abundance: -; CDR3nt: TGTGCCAGCCCATACAGCCCCTTGAACACTGAAGCTTTCTTT; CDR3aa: CASPYSPLNTEAFF
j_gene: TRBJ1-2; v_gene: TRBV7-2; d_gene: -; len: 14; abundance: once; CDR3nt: TGTGCCAGCAGCTTAGGATCGAGGACAGAAGGCTACACCTTC; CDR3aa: CASSLGSRTEGYTF
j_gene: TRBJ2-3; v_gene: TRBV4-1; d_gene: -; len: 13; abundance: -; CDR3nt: TGCGCCAGCAGCCAGGGGCGGGTAGATACGCAGTATTTT; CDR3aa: CASSQGRVDTQYF
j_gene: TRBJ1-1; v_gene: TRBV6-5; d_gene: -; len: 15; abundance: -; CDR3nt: TGTGCCAGCAGTCCCGGGCCCCCCGGGAGCACTGAAGCTTTCTTT; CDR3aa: CASSPGPPGSTEAFF